The text below deals with one TCR beta chain. The sample is drawn from a study of blood T cell repertoires in COVID-19. As for the study in general: Material from acute and convalescent COVID-19 was sourced from the United States, Italy and Spain. Sources were T cells, B-cell-depleted T cells, or PBMCs; the material itself was cDNA or gDNA.

Trimming shortened V by 3 bases and J by 6 bases, and 12 bases separated the two germline ends. This CDR3 has 13 residues. Looked up from germline, CDR1 is KGHSH and CDR2 is LQKENI. Original methodology: Amplifying reference gene primers gave estimates of nucleated cell counts. Assay: immunoSEQ multiplex PCR; the TCRdb copy retains only in-frame clones and omits some. V and J calls and clone size are those listed in that table; D and trimming were worked out from the DNA. The data contain 270,000 or so clones, approximately 90% of them singletons. Sequencing was done on a sample of peripheral blood. The V gene is TRBV18, the J gene TRBJ2-7, with TRBD2 as a possible D gene (6 bases). The receptor was derived from a young woman with active or convalescent COVID-19. CDR3 sequence: CASSPGGLGEQYF. The DNA for the CDR3 is TGTGCCAGCTCACCGGGGGGTCTAGGCGAGCAGTACTTC.